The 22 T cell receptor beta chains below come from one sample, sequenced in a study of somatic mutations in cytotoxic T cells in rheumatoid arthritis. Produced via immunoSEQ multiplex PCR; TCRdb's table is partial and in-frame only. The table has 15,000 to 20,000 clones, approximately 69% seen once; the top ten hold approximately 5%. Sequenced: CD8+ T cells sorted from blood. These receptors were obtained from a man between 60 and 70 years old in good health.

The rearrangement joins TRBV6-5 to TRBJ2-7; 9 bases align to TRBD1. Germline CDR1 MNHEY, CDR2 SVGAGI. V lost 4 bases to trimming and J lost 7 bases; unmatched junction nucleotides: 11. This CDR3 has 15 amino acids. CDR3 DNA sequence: TGTGCCAGCAGTTCGCCGGGACAGGGCCTCTTTGAGCAGTACTTC. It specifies CASSSPGQGLFEQYF.

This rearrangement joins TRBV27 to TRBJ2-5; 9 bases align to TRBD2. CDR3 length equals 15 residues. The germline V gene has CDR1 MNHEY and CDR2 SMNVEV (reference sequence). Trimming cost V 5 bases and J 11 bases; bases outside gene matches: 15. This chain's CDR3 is CASSGPGLALLEQYF. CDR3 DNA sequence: TGTGCCAGCAGTGGACCGGGACTAGCTCTTTTAGAGCAGTACTTC.

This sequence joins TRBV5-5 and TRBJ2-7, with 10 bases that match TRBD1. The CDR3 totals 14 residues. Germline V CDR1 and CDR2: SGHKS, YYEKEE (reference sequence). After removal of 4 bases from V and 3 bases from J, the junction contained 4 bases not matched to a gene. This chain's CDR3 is CASSPDRGVYEQYF. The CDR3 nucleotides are TGTGCCAGCAGCCCGGACAGGGGGGTCTACGAGCAGTACTTC. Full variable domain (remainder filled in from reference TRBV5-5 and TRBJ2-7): DAGVTQSPTHLIKTRGQQVTLRCSPISGHKSVSWYQQVLGQGPQFIFQYYEKEERGRGNFPDRFSARQFPNYSSELNVNALLLGDSALYLCASSPDRGVYEQYFGPGTRLTVT.

CDR3 sequence (DNA): TGTGCCAGCAACTTAGGGGGTCTAGTTGTTCATGAGCAGTTCTTC. This codes for CASNLGGLVVHEQFF. The chain recombines TRBV9 with TRBJ2-1, with a possible D match to TRBD1 (6 bases). Trimming took off 6 bases at V and 8 bases at J, with 21 bases between the two ends. The germline CDR1 and CDR2 sequences are SGDLS and YYNGEE. CDR3 length equals 15 residues.

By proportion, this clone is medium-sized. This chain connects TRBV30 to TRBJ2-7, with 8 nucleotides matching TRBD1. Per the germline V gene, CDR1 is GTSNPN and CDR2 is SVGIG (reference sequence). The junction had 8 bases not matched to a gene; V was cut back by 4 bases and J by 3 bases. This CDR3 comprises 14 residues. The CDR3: CAWNPGQELYEQYF. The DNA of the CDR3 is TGTGCCTGGAACCCGGGACAGGAGCTCTACGAGCAGTACTTC.

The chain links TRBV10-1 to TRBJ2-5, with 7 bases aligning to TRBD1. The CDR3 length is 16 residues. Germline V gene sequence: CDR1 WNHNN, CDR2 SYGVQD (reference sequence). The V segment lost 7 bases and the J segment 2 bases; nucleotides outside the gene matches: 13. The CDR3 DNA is TGCGCCAGCAAGGTGGGGACAGTGTTTTCTCAAGAGACCCAGTACTTC. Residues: CASKVGTVFSQETQYF.

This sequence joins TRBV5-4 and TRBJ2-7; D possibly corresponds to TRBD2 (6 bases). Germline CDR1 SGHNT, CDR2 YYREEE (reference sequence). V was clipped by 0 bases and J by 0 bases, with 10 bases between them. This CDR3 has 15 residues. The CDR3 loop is CASSLGSSASYEQYF. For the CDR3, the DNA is TGTGCCAGCAGCTTGGGATCTAGCGCCTCCTACGAGCAGTACTTC.

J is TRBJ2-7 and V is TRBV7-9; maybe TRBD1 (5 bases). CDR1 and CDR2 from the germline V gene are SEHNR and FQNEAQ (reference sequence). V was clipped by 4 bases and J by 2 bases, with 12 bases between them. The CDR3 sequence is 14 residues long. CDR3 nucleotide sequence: TGTGCCAGCAGCTCAAGACAGAGCCCCTACGAGCAGTACTTC. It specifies CASSSRQSPYEQYF.

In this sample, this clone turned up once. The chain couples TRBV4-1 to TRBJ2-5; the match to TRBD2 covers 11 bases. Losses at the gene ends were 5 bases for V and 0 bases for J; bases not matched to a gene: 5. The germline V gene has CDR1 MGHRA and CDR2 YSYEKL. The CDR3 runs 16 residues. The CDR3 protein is CASSDRLAGYQETQYF. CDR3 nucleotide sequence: TGCGCCAGCAGCGACAGACTAGCGGGGTACCAAGAGACCCAGTACTTC.

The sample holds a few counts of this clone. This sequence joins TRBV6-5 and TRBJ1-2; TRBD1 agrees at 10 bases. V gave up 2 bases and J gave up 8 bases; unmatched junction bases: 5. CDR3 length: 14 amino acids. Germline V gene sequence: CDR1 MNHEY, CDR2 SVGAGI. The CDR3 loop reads CASSYGGTGVGYTF. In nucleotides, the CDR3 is TGTGCCAGCAGTTACGGCGGGACAGGGGTCGGCTACACCTTC.

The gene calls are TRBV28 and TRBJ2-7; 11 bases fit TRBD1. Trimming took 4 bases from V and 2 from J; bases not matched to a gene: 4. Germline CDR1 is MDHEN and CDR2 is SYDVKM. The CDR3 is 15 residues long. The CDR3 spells CASSWDRGRTYEQYF. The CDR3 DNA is TGTGCCAGCAGTTGGGACAGGGGGAGAACCTACGAGCAGTACTTC.

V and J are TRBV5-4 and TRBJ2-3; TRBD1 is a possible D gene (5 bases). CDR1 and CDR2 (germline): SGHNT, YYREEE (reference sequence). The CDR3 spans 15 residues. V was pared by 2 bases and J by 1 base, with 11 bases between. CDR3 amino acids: CASSFRGRGTDTQYF. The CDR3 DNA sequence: TGTGCCAGCAGCTTTAGGGGCCGAGGCACAGATACGCAGTATTTT.

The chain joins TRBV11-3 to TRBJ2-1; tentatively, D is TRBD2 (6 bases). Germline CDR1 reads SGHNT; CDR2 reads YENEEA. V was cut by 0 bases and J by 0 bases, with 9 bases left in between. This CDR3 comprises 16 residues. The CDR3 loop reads CASSLEVGSSYNEQFF. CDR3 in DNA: TGTGCCAGCAGCTTAGAGGTCGGGAGCTCCTACAATGAGCAGTTCTTC.

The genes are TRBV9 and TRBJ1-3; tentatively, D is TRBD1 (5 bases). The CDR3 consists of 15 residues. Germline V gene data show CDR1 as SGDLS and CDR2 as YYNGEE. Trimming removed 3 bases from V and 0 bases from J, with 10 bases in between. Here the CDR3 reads CASSASTASGNTIYF. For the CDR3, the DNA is TGTGCCAGCAGCGCGTCGACAGCCTCTGGAAACACCATATATTTT.

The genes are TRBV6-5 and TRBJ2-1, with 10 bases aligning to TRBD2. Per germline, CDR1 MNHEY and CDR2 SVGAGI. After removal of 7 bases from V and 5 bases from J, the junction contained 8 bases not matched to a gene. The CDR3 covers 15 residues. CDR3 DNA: TGTGCCAGCAAAAAAGTTAGCGGGGGGCACAATGAGCAGTTCTTC. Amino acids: CASKKVSGGHNEQFF.

CDR3 region: CARHTSGYEQYF. Here the CDR3 DNA reads TGCGCCAGACATACTAGCGGCTACGAGCAGTACTTC. The V gene is TRBV5-1, the J gene TRBJ2-7, with TRBD2 matching over 8 bases. Germline loops: CDR1 SGHRS, CDR2 YFSETQ. V lost 8 bases to trimming and J lost 3 bases; unmatched junction nucleotides: 4. The CDR3 totals 12 residues.

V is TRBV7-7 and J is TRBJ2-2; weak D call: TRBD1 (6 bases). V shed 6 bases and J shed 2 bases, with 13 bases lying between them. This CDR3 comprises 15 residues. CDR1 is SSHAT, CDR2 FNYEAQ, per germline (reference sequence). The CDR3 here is CASRGTDRNTGELFF. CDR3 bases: TGTGCCAGCAGGGGTACGGACAGAAACACCGGGGAGCTGTTTTTT.

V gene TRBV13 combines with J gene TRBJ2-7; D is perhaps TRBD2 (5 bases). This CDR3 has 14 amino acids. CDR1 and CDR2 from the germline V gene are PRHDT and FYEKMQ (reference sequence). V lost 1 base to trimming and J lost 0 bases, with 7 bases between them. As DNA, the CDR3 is TGTGCCAGCAGCTTAGTTAGCGTCTCCTACGAGCAGTACTTC. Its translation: CASSLVSVSYEQYF.

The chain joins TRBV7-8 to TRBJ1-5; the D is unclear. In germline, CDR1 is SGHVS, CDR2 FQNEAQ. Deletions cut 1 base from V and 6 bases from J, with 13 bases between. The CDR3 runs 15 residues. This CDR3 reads CASSLVVGAGQPQHF. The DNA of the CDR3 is TGTGCCAGCAGCTTAGTCGTGGGCGCCGGTCAGCCCCAGCATTTT.

This chain's CDR3 is CSVTGPGTGFYGYTF. In DNA form, the CDR3 reads TGCAGCGTTACCGGTCCCGGGACAGGGTTCTATGGCTACACCTTC. This chain links TRBV29-1 with TRBJ1-2, with 9 bases identical to TRBD1. V dropped 5 bases and J dropped 4; count of bases not matched to a gene: 11. The CDR3 is 15 amino acids. Germline V lookup: CDR1 SQVTM, CDR2 ANQGSEA. Combining the CDR3 with reference TRBV29-1 and TRBJ1-2 gives the whole variable domain SAVISQKPSRDICQRGTSLTIQCQVDSQVTMMFWYRQQPGQSLTLIATANQGSEATYESGFVIDKFPISRPNLTFSTLTVSNMSPEDSSIYLCSVTGPGTGFYGYTFGSGTRLTVV.

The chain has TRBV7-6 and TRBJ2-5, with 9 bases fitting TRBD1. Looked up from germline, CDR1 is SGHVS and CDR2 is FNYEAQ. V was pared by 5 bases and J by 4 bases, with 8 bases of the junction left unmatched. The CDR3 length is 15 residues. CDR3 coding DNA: TGTGCCAGCAGCCGATGGGACAGGGTGGGAGAGACCCAGTACTTC. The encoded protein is CASSRWDRVGETQYF.

CDR3 sequence (DNA): TGTGCCAGCAGCTTACCCGGGACAGGTGGGGAGACCCAGTACTTC. This sequence encodes CASSLPGTGGETQYF. The chain couples TRBV7-9 to TRBJ2-5; 8 bases are shared with TRBD1. The CDR3 length is 15 residues. Trimming at V came to 2 bases and at J to 5 bases, leaving 7 bases not matched to a gene. Germline lookup yields CDR1 SEHNR and CDR2 FQNEAQ (reference sequence).